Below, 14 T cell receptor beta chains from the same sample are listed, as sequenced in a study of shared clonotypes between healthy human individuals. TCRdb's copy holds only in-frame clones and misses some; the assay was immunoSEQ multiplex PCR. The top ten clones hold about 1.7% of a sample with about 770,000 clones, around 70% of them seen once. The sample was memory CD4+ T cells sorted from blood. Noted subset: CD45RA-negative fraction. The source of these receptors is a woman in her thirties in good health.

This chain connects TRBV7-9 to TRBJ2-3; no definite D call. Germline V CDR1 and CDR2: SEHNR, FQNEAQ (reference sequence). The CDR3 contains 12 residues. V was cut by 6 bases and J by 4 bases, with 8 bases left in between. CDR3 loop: CASRLNADTQYF. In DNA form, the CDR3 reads TGTGCCAGCAGGCTCAATGCAGATACGCAGTATTTT. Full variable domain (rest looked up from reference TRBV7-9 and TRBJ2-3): DTGVSQNPRHKITKRGQNVTFRCDPISEHNRLYWYRQTLGQGPEFLTYFQNEAQLEKSRLLSDRFSAERPKGSFSTLEIQRTEQGDSAMYLCASRLNADTQYFGPGTRLTVL.

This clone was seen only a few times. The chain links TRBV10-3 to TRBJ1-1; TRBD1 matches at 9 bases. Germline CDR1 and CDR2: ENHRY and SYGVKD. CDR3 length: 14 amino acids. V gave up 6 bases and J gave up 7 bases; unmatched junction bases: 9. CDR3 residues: CAIRWDRDGGEAFF. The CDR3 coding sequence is TGTGCCATCAGGTGGGACAGGGACGGTGGTGAAGCTTTCTTT.

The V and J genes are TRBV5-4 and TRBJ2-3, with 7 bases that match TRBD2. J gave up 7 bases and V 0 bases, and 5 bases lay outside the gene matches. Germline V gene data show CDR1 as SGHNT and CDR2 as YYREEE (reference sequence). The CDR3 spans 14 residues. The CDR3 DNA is TGTGCCAGCAGCTTGGATCTAGCGGTAAATACGCAGTATTTT. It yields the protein CASSLDLAVNTQYF.

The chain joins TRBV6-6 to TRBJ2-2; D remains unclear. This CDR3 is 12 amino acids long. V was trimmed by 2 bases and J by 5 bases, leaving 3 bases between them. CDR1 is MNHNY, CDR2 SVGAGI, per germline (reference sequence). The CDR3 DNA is TGTGCCAGCAGTTACAGGACCGGGGAGCTGTTTTTT. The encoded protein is CASSYRTGELFF.

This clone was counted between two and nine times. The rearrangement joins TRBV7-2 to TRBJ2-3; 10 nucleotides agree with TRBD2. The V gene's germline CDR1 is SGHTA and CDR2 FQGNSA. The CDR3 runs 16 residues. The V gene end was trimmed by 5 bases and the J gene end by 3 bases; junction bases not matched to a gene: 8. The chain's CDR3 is CASSRRTSGKTDTQYF. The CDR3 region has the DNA TGTGCCAGCAGCCGTCGGACTAGCGGAAAAACAGATACGCAGTATTTT.

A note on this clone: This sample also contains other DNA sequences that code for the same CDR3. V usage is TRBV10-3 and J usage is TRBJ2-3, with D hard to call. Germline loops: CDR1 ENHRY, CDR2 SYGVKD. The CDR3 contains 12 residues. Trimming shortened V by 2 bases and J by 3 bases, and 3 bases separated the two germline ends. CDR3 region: CAISENTDTQYF. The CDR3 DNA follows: TGTGCCATCAGTGAGAATACAGATACGCAGTATTTT.

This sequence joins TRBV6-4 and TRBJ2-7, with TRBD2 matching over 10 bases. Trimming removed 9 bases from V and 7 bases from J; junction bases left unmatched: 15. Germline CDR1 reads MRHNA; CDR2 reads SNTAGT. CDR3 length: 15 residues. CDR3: CARGDTAGGPQEQYF. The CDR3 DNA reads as TGTGCCAGGGGCGACACAGCGGGAGGGCCACAAGAGCAGTACTTC.

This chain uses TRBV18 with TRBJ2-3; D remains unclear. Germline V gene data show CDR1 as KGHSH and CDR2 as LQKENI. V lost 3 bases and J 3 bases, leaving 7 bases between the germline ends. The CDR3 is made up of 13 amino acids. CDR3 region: CASSPIGTDTQYF. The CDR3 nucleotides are TGTGCCAGCTCACCTATAGGAACAGATACGCAGTATTTT. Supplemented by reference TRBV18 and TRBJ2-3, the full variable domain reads NAGVMQNPRHLVRRRGQEARLRCSPMKGHSHVYWYRQLPEEGLKFMVYLQKENIIDESGMPKERFSAEFPKEGPSILRIQQVVRGDSAAYFCASSPIGTDTQYFGPGTRLTVL.

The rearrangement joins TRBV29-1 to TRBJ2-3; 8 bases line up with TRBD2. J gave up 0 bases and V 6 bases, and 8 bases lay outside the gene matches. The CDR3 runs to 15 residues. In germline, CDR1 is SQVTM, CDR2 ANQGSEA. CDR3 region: CSVYLSGASTDTQYF. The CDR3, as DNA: TGCAGCGTCTACCTTAGCGGGGCTAGCACAGATACGCAGTATTTT.

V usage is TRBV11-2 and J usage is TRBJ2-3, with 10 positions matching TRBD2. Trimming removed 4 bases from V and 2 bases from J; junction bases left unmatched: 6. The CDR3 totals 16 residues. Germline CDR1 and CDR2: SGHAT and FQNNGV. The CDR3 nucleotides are TGTGCCAGCAGCTCGGCCGGGACTAGCGTCACAGATACGCAGTATTTT. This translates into CASSSAGTSVTDTQYF.

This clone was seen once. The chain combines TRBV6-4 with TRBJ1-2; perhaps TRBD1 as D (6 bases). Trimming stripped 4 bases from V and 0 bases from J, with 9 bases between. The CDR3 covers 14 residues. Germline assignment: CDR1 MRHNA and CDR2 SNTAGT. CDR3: CASSGTAPNYGYTF. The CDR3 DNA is TGTGCCAGCAGTGGGACAGCGCCTAACTATGGCTACACCTTC.

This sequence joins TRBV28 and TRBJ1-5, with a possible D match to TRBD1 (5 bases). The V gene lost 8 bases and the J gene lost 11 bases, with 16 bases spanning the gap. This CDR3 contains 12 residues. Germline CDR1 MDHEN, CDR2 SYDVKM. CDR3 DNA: TGTGCCAGCTCTTCCGGGGGACGGGCCCAGCATTTT. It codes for CASSSGGRAQHF.

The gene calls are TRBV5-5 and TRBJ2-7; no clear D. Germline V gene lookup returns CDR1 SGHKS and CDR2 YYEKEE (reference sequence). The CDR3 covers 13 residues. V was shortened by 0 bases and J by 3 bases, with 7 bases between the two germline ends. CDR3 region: CASSLGGYYEQYF. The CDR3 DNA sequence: TGTGCCAGCAGCTTGGGGGGATACTACGAGCAGTACTTC.

CDR3 region: CASSLAPGNTIYF. CDR3 DNA: TGTGCCAGCAGCTTAGCGCCTGGAAACACCATATATTTT. The V call is TRBV7-3, the J call TRBJ1-3, with D unclear. The CDR3 loop spans 13 amino acids. Germline lookup yields CDR1 SGHTA and CDR2 FQGTGA. V shed 2 bases and J shed 2 bases, with 4 bases lying between them.